This record looks at one TCR beta chain sequence and its context. What it binds is not known. Relative to the germline gene, one junction end is altered; a read error may explain this. The sample originates from a study of blood T cells in healthy people across ages. Overall study: When template switching was applied, about one barcoded beta molecule was captured per two T cells.

Primers used in a second PCR of about 6 to 11 cycles were a sample-barcoded 5' primer and a J-beta primer mix. Per sample, CDR3-containing paired-end reads numbered at least 2.5 million. TCRdb itself ran the 5' RACE reads through MiXCR, one entry per CDR3 protein. Of under 2,000,000 distinct CDR3 sequences in the sample, 49% were seen once. The CDR3 has 15 residues. Germline assignment: CDR1 SGHTA and CDR2 FQGTGA. Study-wide results and limits: The diversity estimates, figures obtained from one million T cells, were considered underestimates.

The chain couples TRBV7-3 to TRBJ2-6; possibly TRBD1 for D (5 bases). The clonotype was recovered from a woman in her thirties or forties in good health. The sequencing sample was made of blood. The CDR3 DNA is TGTGCCAGCAGCTTAACAGGTTCTGGGGCCAGCGTCCTGACTTTC. Amino acid sequence: CASSLTGSGASVLTF.